A few counts support the clone carrying this TCR beta chain. The CDR3 extends over 12 amino acids. CDR1 and CDR2 from the germline V gene are MDHEN and SYDVKM. Trimming pared 1 base from V and 9 bases from J, leaving 4 bases between. TCRdb processed the 5' RACE reads anew with MiXCR; each CDR3 protein has one entry. This table holds about 40,000 distinct CDR3 sequences, about 32% found once. The genes are TRBV28 and TRBJ1-6; D gene uncertain. Input material: tumor-infiltrating memory CD4+ T cells sorted from the breast tumor. Regarding subset: memory CD4+ T cells, CD4+CD45RO+CD25-. The TCR originated in a female donor with breast cancer. The CDR3 protein is CASSLFLSPLHF. In nucleotides, the CDR3 is TGTGCCAGCAGTTTATTTCTTTCACCCCTCCACTTT.